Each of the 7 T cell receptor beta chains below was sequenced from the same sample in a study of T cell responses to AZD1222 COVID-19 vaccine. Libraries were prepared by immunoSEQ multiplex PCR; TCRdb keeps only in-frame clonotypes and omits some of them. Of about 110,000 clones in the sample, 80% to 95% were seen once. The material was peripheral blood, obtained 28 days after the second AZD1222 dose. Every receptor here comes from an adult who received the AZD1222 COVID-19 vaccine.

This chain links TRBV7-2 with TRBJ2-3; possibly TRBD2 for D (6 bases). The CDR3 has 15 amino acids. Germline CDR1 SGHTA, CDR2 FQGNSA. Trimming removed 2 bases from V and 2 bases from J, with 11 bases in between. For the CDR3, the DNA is TGTGCCAGCAGCTTACATCGGGGGACCACAGATACGCAGTATTTT. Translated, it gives CASSLHRGTTDTQYF.

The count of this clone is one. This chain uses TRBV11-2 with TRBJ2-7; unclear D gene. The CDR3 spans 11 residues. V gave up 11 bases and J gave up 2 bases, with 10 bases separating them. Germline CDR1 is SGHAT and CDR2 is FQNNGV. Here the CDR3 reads CASRATYEQYF. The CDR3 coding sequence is TGTGCCTCCCGGGCCACCTACGAGCAGTACTTC.

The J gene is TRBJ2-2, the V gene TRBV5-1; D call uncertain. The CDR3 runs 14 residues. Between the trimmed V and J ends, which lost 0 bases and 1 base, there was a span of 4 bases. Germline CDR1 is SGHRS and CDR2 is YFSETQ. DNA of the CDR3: TGCGCCAGCAGCTTGGGCCTGAACACCGGGGAGCTGTTTTTT. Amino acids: CASSLGLNTGELFF.

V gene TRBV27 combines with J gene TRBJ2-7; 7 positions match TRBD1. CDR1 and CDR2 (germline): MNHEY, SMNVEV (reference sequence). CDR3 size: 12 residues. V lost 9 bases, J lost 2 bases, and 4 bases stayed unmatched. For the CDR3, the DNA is TGTGCCAGTTCGACAGGGACCTACGAGCAGTACTTC. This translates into CASSTGTYEQYF.

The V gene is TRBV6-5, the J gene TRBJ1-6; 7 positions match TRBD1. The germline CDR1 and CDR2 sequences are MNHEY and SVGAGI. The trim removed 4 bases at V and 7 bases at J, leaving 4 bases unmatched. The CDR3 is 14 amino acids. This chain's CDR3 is CASSSRTGNSPLHF. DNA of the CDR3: TGTGCCAGCAGTTCAAGGACAGGCAATTCACCCCTCCACTTT.

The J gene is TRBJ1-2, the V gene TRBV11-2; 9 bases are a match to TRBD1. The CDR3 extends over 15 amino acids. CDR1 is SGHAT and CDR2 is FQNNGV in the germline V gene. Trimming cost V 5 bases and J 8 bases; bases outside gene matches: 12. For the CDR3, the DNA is TGTGCCAGCAGCCCAAACCGGGACAGGGTGAGCGGCTACACCTTC. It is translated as CASSPNRDRVSGYTF.

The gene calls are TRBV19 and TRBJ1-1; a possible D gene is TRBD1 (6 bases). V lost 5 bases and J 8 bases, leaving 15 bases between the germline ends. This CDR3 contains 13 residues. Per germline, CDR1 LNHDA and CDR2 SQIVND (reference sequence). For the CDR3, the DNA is TGTGCCAGTAGTCCCCGACAGGTCCTAGAAGCTTTCTTT. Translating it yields CASSPRQVLEAFF.